The 14 T cell receptor beta chains below were found in one sample sequenced in a study of vaccination and CD4 T cells after COVID-19. No antigens are known for them. At the Johns Hopkins FTIC core, DNA taken from cultured CD4+ T cells was sequenced by way of the Oncomine TCR Beta short-read assay. TCRdb re-called the PCR reads through MiXCR, storing one row per CDR3 protein. In the table there are more than 9,000 distinct CDR3 sequences, roughly a third of which are singletons. The treatment: approximately nine-day PBMC culture with coronavirus spike peptide pools or control peptides (ViraFEST assay). The source material was CD4+ T cells from blood, cultured in vitro. These receptors were collected from a human donor who had recovered from COVID-19.

The rearrangement links TRBV27 to TRBJ2-7; 9 nucleotides line up with TRBD1. J was trimmed by 6 bases and V by 5 bases; bases with no gene match: 8. CDR3 length equals 14 residues. Germline loops: CDR1 MNHEY, CDR2 SMNVEV (reference sequence). As DNA, the CDR3 is TGTGCCAGCAGTATACCGGGACAGGGCAGCGAGCAGTACTTC. Translation: CASSIPGQGSEQYF.

The V gene is TRBV5-6, the J gene TRBJ1-1; no reliable D call. Trimming removed 3 bases from V and 1 base from J, with 16 bases in between. Germline V gene sequence: CDR1 SGHDT, CDR2 YYEEEE. This CDR3 is 16 amino acids long. CDR3 sequence reads: CASSYGWAQKNTEAFF. Here the CDR3 DNA reads TGTGCCAGCAGCTACGGGTGGGCCCAGAAGAACACTGAAGCTTTCTTT. Filled out from reference TRBV5-6 and TRBJ1-1, the complete variable domain reads DAGVTQSPTHLIKTRGQQVTLRCSPKSGHDTVSWYQQALGQGPQFIFQYYEEEERQRGNFPDRFSGHQFPNYSSELNVNALLLGDSALYLCASSYGWAQKNTEAFFGQGTRLTVV.

The chain combines TRBV11-3 with TRBJ2-1; the match to TRBD1 covers 11 bases. The J call could be wrong; TRBJ2-7 is a better fit for the DNA end. CDR3 length equals 15 residues. CDR1 is SGHNT and CDR2 is YENEEA in the germline V gene. Here the CDR3 DNA reads TGTGCCAGCAGCTTCGGACAGGGGGCAGAGGACGAGCAGTACTTC. Its protein is CASSFGQGAEDEQYF.

The chain employs TRBV4-3 and TRBJ1-1; possible D gene TRBD1, 5 bases. Germline CDR1 is LGHNA and CDR2 is YSLEER. V dropped 4 bases and J dropped 4 bases, with 13 bases sitting between them. This CDR3 comprises 14 residues. CDR3 nucleotide sequence: TGCGCCAGCAGCCCGGCAGGGATGATCACTGAAGCTTTCTTT. It specifies CASSPAGMITEAFF.

The chain couples TRBV25-1 to TRBJ1-1, with D possibly TRBD1 on 6 matching bases. Germline CDR1 reads MGHDK; CDR2 reads SYGVNS. V lost 5 bases to trimming and J lost 2 bases, with 12 bases between them. This CDR3 has 14 amino acids. CDR3 region: CASSPLRGNTEAFF. CDR3 bases: TGTGCCAGCAGTCCTCTCAGGGGTAACACTGAAGCTTTCTTT.

The DNA of the CDR3 is TGCAGTGCTGGGGGGGAGGGGGTGAACACTGAAGCTTTCTTT. It translates to CSAGGEGVNTEAFF. V is TRBV20-1 and J is TRBJ1-1, with D maybe TRBD1 (6 bases). Germline lookup yields CDR1 DFQATT and CDR2 SNEGSKA (reference sequence). CDR3 length: 14 residues. The ends were cut back, 5 bases at V and 0 bases at J, with 13 bases in the middle.

This sequence joins TRBV30 and TRBJ1-1; unclear D gene. The germline CDR1 and CDR2 sequences are GTSNPN and SVGIG (reference sequence). CDR3 length: 13 residues. V gave up 3 bases and J gave up 0 bases, with 8 bases separating them. DNA for the CDR3: TGTGCCTGGAGACGTGGCATGAACACTGAAGCTTTCTTT. Its protein product is CAWRRGMNTEAFF.

The CDR3 protein is CASSYAGGNYGYTF. CDR3 in DNA: TGTGCCAGCAGTTATGCAGGGGGGAACTATGGCTACACCTTC. The rearrangement joins TRBV6-2 or TRBV6-3 to TRBJ1-2; 7 nucleotides align to TRBD1. Per the germline V gene, CDR1 is MNHEY and CDR2 is SVGEGT. The CDR3 runs 14 residues. After removal of 3 bases from V and 2 bases from J, the junction contained 3 bases not matched to a gene.

This clonotype is labeled medium-sized. CDR3 DNA sequence: TGTGCCAGCAGTTACTCGATGGGCGGGTCAAGGGAGACCCAGTACTTC. This codes for CASSYSMGGSRETQYF. The chain uses TRBV6-2 or TRBV6-3 and TRBJ2-5, with D possibly matching TRBD2 (5 bases). Per germline, CDR1 MNHEY and CDR2 SVGEGT. Trimming stripped 0 bases from V and 5 bases from J, with 16 bases between. CDR3 size: 16 residues.

This clonotype occurred once. One end of the junction varies from germline; a read error may be responsible. The chain couples TRBV6-1 to TRBJ1-5; D possibly corresponds to TRBD1 (6 bases). This CDR3 has 15 amino acids. Germline assignment: CDR1 MNHNS and CDR2 SASEGT. The chain's CDR3 is CTSSAQGIGNQPQHF. The CDR3 coding sequence is TGTACCAGCAGTGCTCAGGGGATCGGCAATCAGCCCCAGCATTTT.

The rearrangement links TRBV6-1 to TRBJ2-3; no reliable D call. The CDR3 consists of 14 residues. Germline CDR1 and CDR2: MNHNS and SASEGT. V gave up 6 bases and J gave up 8 bases, with 18 bases separating them. CDR3 DNA: TGTGCCAGCAGCCAAAATCCCACGGTAGTTACGCAGTATTTT. Encoded protein: CASSQNPTVVTQYF.

This clonotype counts as medium-sized. Written as DNA, the CDR3 is TGCAGTGCTAGGTCCGGGACAGGGTTCTACGAGCAGTACTTC. This gives the protein CSARSGTGFYEQYF. The rearrangement uses TRBV20-1 and TRBJ2-7, with 9 bases matching TRBD1. The V segment lost 3 bases and the J segment 3 bases; nucleotides outside the gene matches: 6. Germline CDR1 and CDR2: DFQATT and SNEGSKA (reference sequence). The CDR3 consists of 14 residues.

V is TRBV28 and J is TRBJ2-5, with D tentatively TRBD1 (6 bases). CDR1 and CDR2 from the germline V gene are MDHEN and SYDVKM. V gave up 9 bases and J gave up 4 bases, with 15 bases separating them. This CDR3 contains 13 residues. The CDR3 DNA is TGTGCCAGTCAGCTTGGGGGCAGAGAGACCCAGTACTTC. Its protein is CASQLGGRETQYF. Together with reference TRBV28 and TRBJ2-5, the CDR3 gives the full variable domain: DVKVTQSSRYLVKRTGEKVFLECVQDMDHENMFWYRQDPGLGLRLIYFSYDVKMKEKGDIPEGYSVSREKKERFSLILESASTNQTSMYLCASQLGGRETQYFGPGTRLLVL.

As to this clonotype: A much larger clone sits a single nucleotide away, making a read error possible. Likely a read error: the CDR3 ends without its conserved phenylalanine or tryptophan. This rearrangement joins TRBV27 to TRBJ2-5; unclear D gene. Germline CDR1 MNHEY, CDR2 SMNVEV (reference sequence). This CDR3 is 14 amino acids long. Trimming removed 5 bases at V and 5 bases at J, with 15 bases between. The CDR3: CASSPLGPWETQYL. Here the CDR3 DNA reads TGTGCCAGCAGTCCCCTAGGGCCTTGGGAGACCCAGTACTTG.